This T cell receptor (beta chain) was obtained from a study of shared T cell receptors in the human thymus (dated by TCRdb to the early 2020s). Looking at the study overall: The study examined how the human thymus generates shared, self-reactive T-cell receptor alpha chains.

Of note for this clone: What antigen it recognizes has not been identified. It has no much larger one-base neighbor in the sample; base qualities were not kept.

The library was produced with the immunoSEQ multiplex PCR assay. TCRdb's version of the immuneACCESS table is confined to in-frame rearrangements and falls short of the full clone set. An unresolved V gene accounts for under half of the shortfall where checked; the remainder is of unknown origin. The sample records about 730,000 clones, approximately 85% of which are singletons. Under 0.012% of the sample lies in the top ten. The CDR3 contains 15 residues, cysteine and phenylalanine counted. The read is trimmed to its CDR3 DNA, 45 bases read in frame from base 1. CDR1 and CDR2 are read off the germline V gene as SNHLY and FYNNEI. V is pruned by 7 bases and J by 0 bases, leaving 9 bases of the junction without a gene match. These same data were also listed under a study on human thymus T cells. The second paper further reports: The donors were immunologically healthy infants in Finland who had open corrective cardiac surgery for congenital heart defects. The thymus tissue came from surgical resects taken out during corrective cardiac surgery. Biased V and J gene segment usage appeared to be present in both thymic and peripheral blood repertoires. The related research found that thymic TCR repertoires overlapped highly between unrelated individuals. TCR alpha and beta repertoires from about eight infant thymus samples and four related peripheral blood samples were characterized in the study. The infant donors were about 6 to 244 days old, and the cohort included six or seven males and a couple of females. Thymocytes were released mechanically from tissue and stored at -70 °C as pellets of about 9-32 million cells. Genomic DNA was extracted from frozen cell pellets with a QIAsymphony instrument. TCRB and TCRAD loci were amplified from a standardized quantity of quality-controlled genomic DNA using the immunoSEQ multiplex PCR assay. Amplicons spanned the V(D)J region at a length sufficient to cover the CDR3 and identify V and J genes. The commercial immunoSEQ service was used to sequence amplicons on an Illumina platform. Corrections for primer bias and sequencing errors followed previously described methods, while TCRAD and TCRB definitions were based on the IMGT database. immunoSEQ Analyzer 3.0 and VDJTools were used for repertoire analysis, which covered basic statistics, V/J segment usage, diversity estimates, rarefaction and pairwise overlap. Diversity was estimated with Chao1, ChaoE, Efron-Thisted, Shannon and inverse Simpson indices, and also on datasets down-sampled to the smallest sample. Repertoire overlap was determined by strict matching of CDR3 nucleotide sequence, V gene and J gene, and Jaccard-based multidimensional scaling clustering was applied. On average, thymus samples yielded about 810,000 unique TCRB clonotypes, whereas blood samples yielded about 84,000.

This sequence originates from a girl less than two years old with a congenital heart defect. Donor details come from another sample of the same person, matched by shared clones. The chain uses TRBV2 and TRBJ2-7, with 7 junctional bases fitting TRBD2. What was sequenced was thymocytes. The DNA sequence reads TGTGCCAGCATCCCCGAGGGAGGGGCCTCCTACGAGCAGTACTTC. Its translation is CASIPEGGASYEQYF.